This TCR beta chain is from a study of siplizumab effects on memory and regulatory T cells. Germline CDR1 is MNHNS and CDR2 is SASEGT. The CDR3 consists of 14 residues. Trimming shortened V by 5 bases and J by 2 bases, and 10 bases separated the two germline ends. Concerning this clone: Its matching antigen is unknown.

Study results and caveats: Researchers could map only a minor fraction of alloreactive clones to unstimulated subsets.

The method was immunoSEQ multiplex PCR; TCRdb's version includes in-frame clones alone and lacks a portion of them. In the table there are around 26,000 clones, 84% of which are singletons. Material: memory CD4+ T cells sorted from blood. The source of this sequence is a human donor in good health. The chain uses TRBV6-1 and TRBJ1-5, with D possibly being TRBD1 (6 bases). CDR3 coding DNA: TGTGCCAGCAGTACTCCAGGGGGCAATCAGCCCCAGCATTTT. Its translation: CASSTPGGNQPQHF.